Listed here are 19 T cell receptor beta chains from one sample, sequenced in a study of T cells expressing NK-cell markers. No DNA is given; TCRdb re-called the 5' RACE reads and lists each CDR3 protein once. The table for this sample gives over 250,000 distinct CDR3 sequences. Sequencing used blood T cells: a sorted CD56 or NKG2C T cell subset, CD4+ or CD8+ T cells, or bulk PBMC T cells (not recorded which). The receptors come from a woman aged 18 to 75 in good health.

The chain has TRBV10-3 and TRBJ2-2; the D gene TCRdb calls, TRBD1, cannot be checked with no DNA. CDR3 length: 14 residues. Germline-derived CDR1 and CDR2 are ENHRY and SYGVKD. This chain's CDR3 is CAIGTRENTGELFF.

The V gene is TRBV20-1, the J gene TRBJ1-1; TCRdb calls TRBD1, which cannot be checked without DNA. This CDR3 comprises 13 residues. Germline CDR1 DFQATT, CDR2 SNEGSKA (reference sequence). CDR3 sequence reads: CSARGATNTEAFF.

V and J are TRBV5-5 and TRBJ2-3. The CDR3 runs to 14 residues. Germline values: CDR1 SGHKS, CDR2 YYEKEE (reference sequence). The CDR3 protein is CASSNRTTQYTQYF.

The rearrangement joins TRBV27 to TRBJ2-7; TCRdb picks TRBD1, but there is no DNA to check that call. This CDR3 comprises 17 residues. The germline V gene encodes CDR1 MNHEY and CDR2 SMNVEV (reference sequence). CDR3 loop: CASSLGPETGDRYEQYF.

This sequence joins TRBV6-4 and TRBJ2-3; TCRdb names TRBD2, which stays unverified in the absence of DNA. Germline values: CDR1 MRHNA, CDR2 SNTAGT. CDR3 length: 15 amino acids. CDR3 in amino acids: CASSDPAEGTDTQYF.

The chain links TRBV6-1 to TRBJ2-5; the TCRdb call, TRBD2, lacks DNA for checking. Germline loops: CDR1 MNHNS, CDR2 SASEGT. The CDR3 is 16 amino acids. The CDR3 sequence: CASSPELAGGQETQYF.

The V call is TRBV27, the J call TRBJ2-1; the TRBD2 assignment by TCRdb is unverifiable without DNA. Germline V gives CDR1 MNHEY, CDR2 SMNVEV (reference sequence). The CDR3 totals 16 residues. The CDR3 region is CASSLARTSSYNEQFF.

The chain carries TRBV20-1 and TRBJ1-3. Germline assignment: CDR1 DFQATT and CDR2 SNEGSKA (reference sequence). This CDR3 has 12 amino acids. The chain's CDR3 is CSAIARGNTIYF.

The V gene is TRBV5-4, the J gene TRBJ2-5; TCRdb calls TRBD1, which cannot be checked without DNA. Germline V gene lookup returns CDR1 SGHNT and CDR2 YYREEE (reference sequence). This CDR3 region has 14 residues. The chain's CDR3 is CASSPGADRETQYF.

The J gene is TRBJ2-2, the V gene TRBV7-2. Germline CDR1 is SGHTA and CDR2 is FQGNSA. CDR3 size: 13 residues. CDR3 sequence reads: CASSLVSPGELFF. The entire variable domain, with the rest obtained from reference TRBV7-2 and TRBJ2-2, is as follows: GAGVSQSPSNKVTEKGKDVELRCDPISGHTALYWYRQSLGQGLEFLIYFQGNSAPDKSGLPSDRFSAERTGGSVSTLTIQRTQQEDSAVYLCASSLVSPGELFFGEGSRLTVL.

The gene calls are TRBV4-3 and TRBJ1-2. Germline CDR1 LGHNA, CDR2 YSLEER. The CDR3 covers 14 residues. CDR3 sequence reads: CASSQDRRSYGYTF.

CDR3 sequence reads: CASHTGSSDTQYF. This sequence joins TRBV5-4 and TRBJ2-3. CDR1 SGHNT and CDR2 YYREEE come from the germline V gene (reference sequence). The CDR3 spans 13 residues.

The chain couples TRBV11-2 to TRBJ2-1; there is no DNA to check the TCRdb D call of TRBD1. CDR1 is SGHAT, CDR2 FQNNGV, per germline. The length of the CDR3 is 14 residues. CDR3 loop: CASHPDRALNEQFF.

The chain couples TRBV9 to TRBJ2-3; TCRdb designates TRBD1, a call that cannot be tested without DNA. The CDR3 sequence is 16 residues long. Germline loops: CDR1 SGDLS, CDR2 YYNGEE. The chain's CDR3 is CASSVAPQGGTDTQYF. Using reference TRBV9 and TRBJ2-3 for the parts outside the CDR3, the full variable domain is DSGVTQTPKHLITATGQRVTLRCSPRSGDLSVYWYQQSLDQGLQFLIQYYNGEERAKGNILERFSAQQFPDLHSELNLSSLELGDSALYFCASSVAPQGGTDTQYFGPGTRLTVL.

The CDR3 sequence is CSVPRGDTQYF. This rearrangement joins TRBV29-1 to TRBJ2-3. The CDR3 runs 11 residues. Germline loops: CDR1 SQVTM, CDR2 ANQGSEA.

The chain employs TRBV12-3 or TRBV12-4 and TRBJ2-1; the TCRdb D gene call, TRBD2, has no DNA to confirm it. There are 14 residues in the CDR3. The CDR3 protein is CASSWTSGRNEQFF.

The chain employs TRBV5-4 and TRBJ2-1; TCRdb outputs TRBD1, but without DNA this stays unchecked. Germline-derived CDR1 and CDR2 are SGHNT and YYREEE (reference sequence). The CDR3 contains 16 residues. The CDR3 reads CASSFGATGVYNEQFF.

V and J are TRBV6-1 and TRBJ1-1; as DNA is missing, the TRBD1 call by TCRdb cannot be tested. In germline, CDR1 is MNHNS, CDR2 SASEGT. The CDR3 is made up of 14 amino acids. The CDR3 region is CASSRGQGRTEAFF.

The rearrangement links TRBV12-3 or TRBV12-4 to TRBJ2-1. This CDR3 region has 14 residues. The chain's CDR3 is CASSVIFSYNEQFF.